This T cell receptor beta chain is drawn from a study of blood T cell repertoires in COVID-19 (dated by TCRdb to 2018 to 2020). In the study overall: Samples from collaborators originated in the United States, Italy and Spain and spanned both the acute and convalescent phases of COVID-19. Where available, HLA class I and class II types were taken from metadata supplied by the sample provider and were not determined by assay-based typing. The sample metadata nearly always contained a de-identified subject ID, COVID-19 status, age in years and sex. The samples were drawn from the first 160 participants of the ongoing ImmuneRACE study and from 1,254 subjects provided by 6 global collaborators. The dataset comprised deeply sampled blood TCRbeta repertoires from subjects exposed to, actively infected with, or recovered from COVID-19. The prospective study material was composed of cDNA or gDNA derived from T cells, B-cell-depleted T cells, or PBMCs. The repertoires were released in a freely available public database meant as a resource for research on the immune response to SARS-CoV-2. Results and caveats for the whole study, not just this receptor: Clinical and demographic metadata were provided uncurated, with the amount varying by source and participant.

Whole blood was collected in K2EDTA tubes by collaborating institutions according to the institutions' own protocols. For TCRbeta analysis, collaborators shipped samples in one of three forms: frozen whole blood, isolated PBMCs, or DNA extracted from either of those sample types. TCRbeta CDR3 regions were amplified from genomic DNA using the immunoSEQ Assay, a bias-controlled multiplex PCR. The paper's processing steps were these. The number of nucleated cells in each sample was estimated by amplification of reference gene primers within the assay. To quantify the absolute abundance of each unique TCRbeta CDR3 rearrangement, sequence reads were collapsed and filtered. For each sample, productive Simpson clonality was calculated by taking the square root of Simpson's diversity index across productive rearrangements. What TCRdb holds here is the immuneACCESS table cut down to in-frame rearrangements. Part of the clones is not present; checked against another copy, under half of the missing clones reflect an unresolved V gene, and the others are unexplained. The DNA gave D and trimming, while V, J and clone size come from that table. Across this sample there are some 110,000 clones, with roughly 83% seen only once. The top ten clones comprise under 0.85% of the sample.

The CDR3 measures 15 amino acids from cysteine to phenylalanine. The kept DNA is CDR3 alone, 45 bases in frame from the first base. Trimming removed 1 base from V and 6 bases from J; the gene matches leave 5 bases unexplained. CDR1 and CDR2 were assigned from the germline V gene (reference sequence) as SEHNR and FQNEAQ. A remark on this clone: The antigen it recognizes is unknown. The input lacks base qualities; no much larger clone sits a single base away.

The source of this sequence is a woman between 65 and 79 years old with acute or convalescent COVID-19. Sequencing was carried out using peripheral blood. The sequence joins TRBV7-9 to TRBJ2-1; the junction holds 8 bases that match TRBD2. In nucleotide form, the sequence is TGTGCCAGCAGCTTAGGAGCGGGAGTCCTCAATGAGCAGTTCTTC. Its protein reads: CASSLGAGVLNEQFF.